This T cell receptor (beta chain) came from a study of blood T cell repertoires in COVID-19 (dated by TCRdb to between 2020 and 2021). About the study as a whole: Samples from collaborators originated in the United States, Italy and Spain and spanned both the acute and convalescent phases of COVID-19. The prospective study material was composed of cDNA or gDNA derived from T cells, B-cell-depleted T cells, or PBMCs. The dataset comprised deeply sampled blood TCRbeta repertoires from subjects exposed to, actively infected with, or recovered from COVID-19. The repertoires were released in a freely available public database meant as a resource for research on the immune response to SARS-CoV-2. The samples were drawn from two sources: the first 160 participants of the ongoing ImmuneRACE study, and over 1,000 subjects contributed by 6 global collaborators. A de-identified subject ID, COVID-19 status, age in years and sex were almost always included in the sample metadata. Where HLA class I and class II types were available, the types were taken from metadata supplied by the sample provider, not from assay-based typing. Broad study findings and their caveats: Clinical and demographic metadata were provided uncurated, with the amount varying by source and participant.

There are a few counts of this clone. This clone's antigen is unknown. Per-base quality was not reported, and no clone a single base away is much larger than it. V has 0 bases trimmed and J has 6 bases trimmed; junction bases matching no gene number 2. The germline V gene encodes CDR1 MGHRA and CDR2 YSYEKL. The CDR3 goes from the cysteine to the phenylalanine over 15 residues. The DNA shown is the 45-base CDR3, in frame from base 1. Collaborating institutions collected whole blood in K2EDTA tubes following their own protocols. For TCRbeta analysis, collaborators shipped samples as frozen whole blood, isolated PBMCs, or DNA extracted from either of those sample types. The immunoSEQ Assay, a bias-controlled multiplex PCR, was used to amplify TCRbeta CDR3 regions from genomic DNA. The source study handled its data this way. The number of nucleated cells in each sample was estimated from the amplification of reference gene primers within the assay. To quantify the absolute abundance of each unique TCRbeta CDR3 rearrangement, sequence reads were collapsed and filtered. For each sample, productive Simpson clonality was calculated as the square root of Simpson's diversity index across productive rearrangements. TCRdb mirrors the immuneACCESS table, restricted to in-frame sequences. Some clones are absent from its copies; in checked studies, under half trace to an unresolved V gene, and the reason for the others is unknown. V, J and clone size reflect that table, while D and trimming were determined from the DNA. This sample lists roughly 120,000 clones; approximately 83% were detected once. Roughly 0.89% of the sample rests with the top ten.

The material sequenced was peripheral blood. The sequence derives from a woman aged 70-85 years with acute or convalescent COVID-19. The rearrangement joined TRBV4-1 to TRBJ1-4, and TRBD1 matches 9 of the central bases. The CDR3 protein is CASSQDGTGYEKLFF. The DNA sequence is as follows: TGCGCCAGCAGCCAAGACGGGACAGGGTATGAAAAACTGTTTTTT.